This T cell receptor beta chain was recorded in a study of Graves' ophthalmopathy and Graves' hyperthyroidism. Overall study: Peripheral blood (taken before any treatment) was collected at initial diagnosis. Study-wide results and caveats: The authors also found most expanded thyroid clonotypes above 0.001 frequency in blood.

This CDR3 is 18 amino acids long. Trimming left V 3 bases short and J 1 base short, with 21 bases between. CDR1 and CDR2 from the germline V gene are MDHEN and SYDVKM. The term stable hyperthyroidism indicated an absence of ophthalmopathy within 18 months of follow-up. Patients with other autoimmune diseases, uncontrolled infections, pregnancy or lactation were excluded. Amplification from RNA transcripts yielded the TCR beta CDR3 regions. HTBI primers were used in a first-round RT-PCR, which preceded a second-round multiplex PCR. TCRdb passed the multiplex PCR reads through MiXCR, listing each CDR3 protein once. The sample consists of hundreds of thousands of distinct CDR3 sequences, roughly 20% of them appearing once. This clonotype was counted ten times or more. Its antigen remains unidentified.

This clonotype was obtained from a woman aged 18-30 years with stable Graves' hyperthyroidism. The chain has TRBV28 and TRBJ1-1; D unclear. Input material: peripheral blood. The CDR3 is CASSFMSLAQGKNTEAFF. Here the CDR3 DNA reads TGTGCCAGCAGTTTTATGTCCCTCGCCCAAGGGAAGAACACTGAAGCTTTCTTT.